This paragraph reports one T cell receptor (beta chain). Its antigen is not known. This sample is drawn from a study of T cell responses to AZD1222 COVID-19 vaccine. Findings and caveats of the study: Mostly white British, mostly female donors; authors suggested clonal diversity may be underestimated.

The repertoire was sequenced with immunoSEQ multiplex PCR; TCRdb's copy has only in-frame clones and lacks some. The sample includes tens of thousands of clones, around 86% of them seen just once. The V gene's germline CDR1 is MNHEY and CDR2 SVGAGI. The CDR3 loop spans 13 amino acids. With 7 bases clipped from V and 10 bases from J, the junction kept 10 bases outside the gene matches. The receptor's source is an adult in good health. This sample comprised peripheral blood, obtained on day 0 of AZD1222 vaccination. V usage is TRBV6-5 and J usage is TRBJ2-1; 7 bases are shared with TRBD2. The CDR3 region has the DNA TGTGCCAGCATGACGTTAGCGGGCTGGGAGCAGTTCTTC. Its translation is CASMTLAGWEQFF.